The 23 T cell receptor beta chains below were found in one sample sequenced in a study of cytomegalovirus exposure and HLA in healthy donors. PCR employed 60 Vbeta and 13 Jbeta primers. Method: immunoSEQ multiplex PCR; TCRdb's copy keeps in-frame clones and lacks some. This table holds about 120,000 clones, about 86% found once. Sequencing input: PBMCs. These receptors all stem from a woman in her forties in good health and CMV-seronegative.

This sequence joins TRBV7-2 and TRBJ2-7; TRBD1 matches at 8 bases. V shed 2 bases and J 0 bases; nucleotides not matched to a gene: 3. CDR3 size: 15 residues. Germline lookup yields CDR1 SGHTA and CDR2 FQGNSA. DNA for the CDR3: TGTGCCAGCAGCTTACAGGGGGCTCTCTCCTACGAGCAGTACTTC. It specifies CASSLQGALSYEQYF.

The V call is TRBV7-2, the J call TRBJ2-7; 14 nucleotides align to TRBD2. Germline assignment: CDR1 SGHTA and CDR2 FQGNSA. The CDR3 has 16 residues. The trim removed 5 bases at V and 2 bases at J, leaving 5 bases unmatched. CDR3 loop: CASSRPTSGRAYEQYF. The CDR3 coding sequence is TGTGCCAGCAGCCGGCCGACTAGCGGGAGGGCCTACGAGCAGTACTTC.

The V and J genes are TRBV4-1 and TRBJ2-7, with 9 bases that match TRBD2. Germline V gives CDR1 MGHRA, CDR2 YSYEKL. V dropped 1 base and J dropped 2; count of bases not matched to a gene: 9. The CDR3 contains 17 residues. The CDR3 nucleotides are TGCGCCAGCAGCCAAGGGAGCGGCGGGAGGGCCCCCTACGAGCAGTACTTC. Amino acids: CASSQGSGGRAPYEQYF.

The sample holds one count of this clone. The J gene is TRBJ1-1, the V gene TRBV28; D unclear. Germline V CDR1 and CDR2: MDHEN, SYDVKM. The CDR3 loop spans 13 amino acids. V lost 3 bases and J lost 0, with 5 bases in between. The CDR3 DNA reads as TGTGCCAGCAGTTTTGCGGTGAACACTGAAGCTTTCTTT. Translated, it gives CASSFAVNTEAFF.

The count of this clone is one. The chain recombines TRBV7-2 with TRBJ2-7; no reliable D call. CDR3 length: 14 residues. V gave up 1 base and J gave up 3 bases, with 10 bases separating them. Germline loops: CDR1 SGHTA, CDR2 FQGNSA. CDR3 DNA sequence: TGTGCCAGCAGCTTAGAACAGTCACTCTACGAGCAGTACTTC. Amino acids: CASSLEQSLYEQYF.

A single count supports this clone. The chain employs TRBV7-2 and TRBJ2-2; maybe TRBD2 (5 bases). Trimming cost V 1 base and J 4 bases, with 7 bases left between them. The length of the CDR3 is 14 residues. Germline V gene lookup returns CDR1 SGHTA and CDR2 FQGNSA. The CDR3 sequence is CASSLVARTGELFF. Here the CDR3 DNA reads TGTGCCAGCAGCTTAGTAGCGCGCACCGGGGAGCTGTTTTTT.

The J gene is TRBJ1-3, the V gene TRBV6-6; D may be TRBD1 (6 bases). From germline, CDR1 is MNHNY and CDR2 SVGAGI (reference sequence). This CDR3 has 11 amino acids. V lost 6 bases and J lost 8, with 8 bases in between. The CDR3 loop reads CASRDRYTIYF. CDR3 DNA: TGTGCCAGCAGAGACAGGTACACCATATATTTT.

V gene TRBV6-1 combines with J gene TRBJ2-2; 8 bases line up with TRBD1. The CDR3 runs to 14 residues. Germline V gene data show CDR1 as MNHNS and CDR2 as SASEGT. With V trimmed by 10 bases and J by 1 base, 5 bases remained unmatched. CDR3 protein: CATGQGGNTGELFF. For the CDR3, the DNA is TGTGCCACCGGACAGGGTGGGAACACCGGGGAGCTGTTTTTT.

V and J are TRBV5-4 and TRBJ2-5; TRBD2 matches at 8 bases. The CDR3 runs to 17 residues. Losses at the gene ends were 4 bases for V and 10 bases for J; bases not matched to a gene: 21. Germline CDR1 reads SGHNT; CDR2 reads YYREEE (reference sequence). This CDR3 is CASSLGGAGAVLLSQYF. CDR3 DNA sequence: TGTGCCAGCAGCCTCGGGGGGGCGGGGGCCGTCCTGTTGAGCCAGTACTTC. Full variable domain (remainder filled in from reference TRBV5-4 and TRBJ2-5): ETGVTQSPTHLIKTRGQQVTLRCSSQSGHNTVSWYQQALGQGPQFIFQYYREEENGRGNFPPRFSGLQFPNYSSELNVNALELDDSALYLCASSLGGAGAVLLSQYFGPGTRLLVL.

The chain employs TRBV6-6 and TRBJ2-3, with TRBD2 matching over 9 bases. The V gene's germline CDR1 is MNHNY and CDR2 SVGAGI (reference sequence). V lost 2 bases, J lost 4 bases, and 4 bases stayed unmatched. The CDR3 runs 15 residues. DNA for the CDR3: TGTGCCAGCAGTTACCGCGGGGGGGCCCCAGATACGCAGTATTTT. Its protein is CASSYRGGAPDTQYF.

This rearrangement joins TRBV27 to TRBJ2-7; 10 nucleotides agree with TRBD1. Trimming cost V 6 bases and J 7 bases; bases outside gene matches: 12. Germline lookup yields CDR1 MNHEY and CDR2 SMNVEV (reference sequence). This CDR3 has 15 residues. This CDR3 is CASSQRQGATEEQYF. The CDR3 DNA sequence: TGTGCCAGCAGCCAGCGACAGGGGGCAACGGAAGAGCAGTACTTC.

This chain uses TRBV2 with TRBJ2-5; 7 nucleotides agree with TRBD2. The CDR3 is made up of 16 amino acids. The germline CDR1 and CDR2 sequences are SNHLY and FYNNEI. V was pared by 4 bases and J by 5 bases, with 13 bases of the junction left unmatched. The CDR3 loop is CASSAPGEGYVETQYF. The CDR3 DNA follows: TGTGCCAGCAGTGCTCCCGGGGAGGGGTATGTCGAGACCCAGTACTTC.

This rearrangement joins TRBV27 to TRBJ2-2; the D gene is possibly TRBD1 (6 bases). The CDR3 loop spans 15 amino acids. The germline V gene encodes CDR1 MNHEY and CDR2 SMNVEV (reference sequence). Trimming stripped 3 bases from V and 5 bases from J, with 13 bases between. Here the CDR3 DNA reads TGTGCCAGCAGTTTGTTAGGACAGCGTACCGGGGAGCTGTTTTTT. Amino acids: CASSLLGQRTGELFF.

V usage is TRBV6-5 and J usage is TRBJ1-2; D perhaps matches TRBD1 (5 bases). Trimming took off 0 bases at V and 8 bases at J, with 7 bases between the two ends. Per the germline V gene, CDR1 is MNHEY and CDR2 is SVGAGI. This CDR3 spans 12 amino acids. The CDR3 DNA follows: TGTGCCAGCAGTTACTCTAAGGGGGGCTACACCTTC. It specifies CASSYSKGGYTF.

The table lists this clone with a few counts. The chain joins TRBV6-1 to TRBJ1-1; D might be TRBD1 (5 bases). The germline V gene encodes CDR1 MNHNS and CDR2 SASEGT. The CDR3 sequence is 15 residues long. V was cut by 2 bases and J by 1 base, with 11 bases left in between. The CDR3 reads CASSELTGGNTEAFF. In nucleotides, the CDR3 is TGTGCCAGCAGTGAACTTACGGGGGGGAACACTGAAGCTTTCTTT.

The CDR3 coding sequence is TGTGCCAGCTCACCCCCCTGGGTAGCTCCTGGCAATGAGCAGTTCTTC. This sequence encodes CASSPPWVAPGNEQFF. J is TRBJ2-1 and V is TRBV18; D is unclear. CDR1 and CDR2 (germline): KGHSH, LQKENI. CDR3 size: 16 residues. V gave up 3 bases and J gave up 6 bases, with 18 bases separating them.

This chain links TRBV19 with TRBJ2-2, with TRBD2 identical over 8 bases. The CDR3 is 14 residues long. The germline gives CDR1 LNHDA, CDR2 SQIVND (reference sequence). The junction had 8 bases not matched to a gene; V was cut back by 4 bases and J by 10 bases. The CDR3 nucleotides are TGTGCCAGTAGTAAATCTAGCGGGTCGCCGGAGCTGTTTTTT. Protein: CASSKSSGSPELFF.

The rearrangement links TRBV6-1 to TRBJ2-2; TRBD2 matches 9 bases. Trimming at V came to 0 bases and at J to 6 bases, leaving 8 bases not matched to a gene. The CDR3 is 17 amino acids. Germline V gene lookup returns CDR1 MNHNS and CDR2 SASEGT. The CDR3 nucleotides are TGTGCCAGCAGTGAAGCACGCGGTAGCGGGAGTCCCGGGGAGCTGTTTTTT. This gives the protein CASSEARGSGSPGELFF.

The chain links TRBV23-1 to TRBJ1-1; TRBD1 might be the D (6 bases). TRBV23-1 is given ORF status, its function remaining uncertain. Trimming shortened V by 8 bases and J by 1 base, and 14 bases separated the two germline ends. The CDR3 length is 14 residues. CDR3 protein: CASGEGGRNTEAFF. The CDR3 DNA sequence: TGCGCCAGCGGAGAGGGGGGGCGGAACACTGAAGCTTTCTTT.

V usage is TRBV9 and J usage is TRBJ1-3, with D possibly matching TRBD1 (6 bases). The length of the CDR3 is 12 residues. The germline V gene encodes CDR1 SGDLS and CDR2 YYNGEE. Deletions cut 6 bases from V and 2 bases from J, with 6 bases between. In DNA form, the CDR3 reads TGTGCCAGCACAGGGGCTGGAAACACCATATATTTT. Its protein is CASTGAGNTIYF.

The V and J genes are TRBV30 and TRBJ2-1; TRBD2 aligns across 10 bases. The CDR3 is 14 residues long. Trimming cost V 3 bases and J 13 bases; bases outside gene matches: 12. From germline, CDR1 is GTSNPN and CDR2 SVGIG (reference sequence). The CDR3 loop is CAWRGAGGLGVQFF. DNA for the CDR3: TGTGCCTGGAGAGGAGCGGGGGGGCTGGGGGTCCAGTTCTTC.

The genes are TRBV6-5 and TRBJ2-5; D remains ambiguous. V was cut by 6 bases and J by 5 bases, with 13 bases left in between. The CDR3 contains 13 residues. The V gene's germline CDR1 is MNHEY and CDR2 SVGAGI. CDR3 region: CASRRTALETQYF. CDR3 bases: TGTGCCAGCAGACGTACTGCCCTTGAGACCCAGTACTTC.

The chain uses TRBV6-5 and TRBJ2-5, with a weak D call TRBD2 (6 bases). Germline V gene sequence: CDR1 MNHEY, CDR2 SVGAGI. This CDR3 contains 13 residues. Trimming took 8 bases from V and 5 from J, leaving 15 bases between them. CDR3 DNA: TGTGCCAGCCACGACGAGGGGAGGGAGACCCAGTACTTC. Protein product: CASHDEGRETQYF.